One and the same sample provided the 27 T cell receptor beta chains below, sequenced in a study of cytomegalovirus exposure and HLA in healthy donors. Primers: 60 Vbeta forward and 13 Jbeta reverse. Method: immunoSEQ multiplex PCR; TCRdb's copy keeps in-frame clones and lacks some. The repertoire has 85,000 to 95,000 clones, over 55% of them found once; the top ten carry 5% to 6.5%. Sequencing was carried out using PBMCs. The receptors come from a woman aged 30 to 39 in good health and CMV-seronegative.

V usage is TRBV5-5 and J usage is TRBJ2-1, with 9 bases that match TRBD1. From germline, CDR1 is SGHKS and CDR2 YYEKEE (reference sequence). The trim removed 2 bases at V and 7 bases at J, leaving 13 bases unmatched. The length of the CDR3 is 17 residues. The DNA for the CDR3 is TGTGCCAGCAGCTTTACCACCGGGACAGGGTCTTTGAATGAGCAGTTCTTC. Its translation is CASSFTTGTGSLNEQFF.

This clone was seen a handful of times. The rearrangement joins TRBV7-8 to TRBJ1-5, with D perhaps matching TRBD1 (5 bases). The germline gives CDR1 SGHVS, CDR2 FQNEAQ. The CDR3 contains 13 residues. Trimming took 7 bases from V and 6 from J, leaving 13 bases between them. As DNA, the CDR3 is TGTGCCAGCATGCCAGGGTTGGGTCAGCCCCAGCATTTT. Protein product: CASMPGLGQPQHF.

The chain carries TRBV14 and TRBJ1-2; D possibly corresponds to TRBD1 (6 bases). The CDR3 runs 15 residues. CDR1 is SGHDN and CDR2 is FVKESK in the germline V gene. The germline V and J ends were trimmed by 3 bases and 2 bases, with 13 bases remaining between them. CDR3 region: CASSQPGHKNYGYTF. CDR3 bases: TGTGCCAGCAGCCAGCCGGGACACAAAAACTATGGCTACACCTTC.

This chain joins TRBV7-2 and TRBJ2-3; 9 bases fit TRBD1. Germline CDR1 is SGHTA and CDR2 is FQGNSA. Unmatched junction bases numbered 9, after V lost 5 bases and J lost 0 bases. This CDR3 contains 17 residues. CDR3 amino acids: CASSHGTGSYSTDTQYF. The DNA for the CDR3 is TGTGCCAGCAGCCACGGGACAGGGTCCTATAGCACAGATACGCAGTATTTT.

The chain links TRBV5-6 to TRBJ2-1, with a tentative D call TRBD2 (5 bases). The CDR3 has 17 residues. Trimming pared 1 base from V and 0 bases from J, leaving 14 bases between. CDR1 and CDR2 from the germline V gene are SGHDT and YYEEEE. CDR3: CASSLPGLASSYNEQFF. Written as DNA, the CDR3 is TGTGCCAGCAGCTTGCCCGGACTGGCTAGCTCCTACAATGAGCAGTTCTTC.

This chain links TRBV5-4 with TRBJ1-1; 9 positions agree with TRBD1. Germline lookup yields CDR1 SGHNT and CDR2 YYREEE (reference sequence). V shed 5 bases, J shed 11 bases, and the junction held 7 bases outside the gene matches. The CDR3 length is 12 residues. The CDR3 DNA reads TGTGCCAGCAGTCGCCCGGACAGGGGTGCTTTCTTT. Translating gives CASSRPDRGAFF.

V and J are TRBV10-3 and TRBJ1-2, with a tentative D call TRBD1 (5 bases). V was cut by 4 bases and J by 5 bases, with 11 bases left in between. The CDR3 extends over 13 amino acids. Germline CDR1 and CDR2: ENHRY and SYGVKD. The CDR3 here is CAISGGLPYGYTF. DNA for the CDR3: TGTGCCATCAGTGGGGGACTGCCTTATGGCTACACCTTC.

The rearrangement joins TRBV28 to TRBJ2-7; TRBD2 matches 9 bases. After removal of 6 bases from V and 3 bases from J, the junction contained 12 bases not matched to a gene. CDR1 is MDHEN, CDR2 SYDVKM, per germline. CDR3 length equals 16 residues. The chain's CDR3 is CASRETGSSGVYEQYF. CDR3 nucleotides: TGTGCCAGCAGGGAGACGGGATCTAGCGGGGTCTACGAGCAGTACTTC. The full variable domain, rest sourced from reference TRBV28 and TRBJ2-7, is DVKVTQSSRYLVKRTGEKVFLECVQDMDHENMFWYRQDPGLGLRLIYFSYDVKMKEKGDIPEGYSVSREKKERFSLILESASTNQTSMYLCASRETGSSGVYEQYFGPGTRLTVT.

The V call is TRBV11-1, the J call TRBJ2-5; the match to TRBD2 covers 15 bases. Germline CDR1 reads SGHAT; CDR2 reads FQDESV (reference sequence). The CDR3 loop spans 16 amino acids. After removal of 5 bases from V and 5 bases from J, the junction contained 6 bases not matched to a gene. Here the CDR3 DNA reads TGTGCCAGCAGCCGGGGACTAGCGGGAGGAACGGAGACCCAGTACTTC. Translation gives CASSRGLAGGTETQYF.

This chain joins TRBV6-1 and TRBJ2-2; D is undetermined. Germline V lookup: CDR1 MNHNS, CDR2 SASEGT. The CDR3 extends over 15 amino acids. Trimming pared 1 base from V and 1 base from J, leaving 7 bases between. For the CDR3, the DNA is TGTGCCAGCAGTGAAGACTCCCGGAACACCGGGGAGCTGTTTTTT. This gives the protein CASSEDSRNTGELFF.

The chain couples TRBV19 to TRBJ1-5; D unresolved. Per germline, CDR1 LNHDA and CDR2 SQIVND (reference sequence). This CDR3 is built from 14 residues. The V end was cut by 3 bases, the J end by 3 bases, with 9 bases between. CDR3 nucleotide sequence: TGTGCCAGTAGTATCGAGCCCTCCAATCAGCCCCAGCATTTT. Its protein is CASSIEPSNQPQHF. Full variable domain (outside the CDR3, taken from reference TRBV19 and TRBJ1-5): DGGITQSPKYLFRKEGQNVTLSCEQNLNHDAMYWYRQDPGQGLRLIYYSQIVNDFQKGDIAEGYSVSREKKESFPLTVTSAQKNPTAFYLCASSIEPSNQPQHFGDGTRLSIL.

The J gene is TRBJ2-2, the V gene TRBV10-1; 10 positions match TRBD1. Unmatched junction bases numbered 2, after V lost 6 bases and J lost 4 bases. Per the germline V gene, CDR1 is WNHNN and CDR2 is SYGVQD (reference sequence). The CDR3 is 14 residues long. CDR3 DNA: TGCGCCAGCAGCAGGACAGGGGGCACCGGGGAGCTGTTTTTT. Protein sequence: CASSRTGGTGELFF.

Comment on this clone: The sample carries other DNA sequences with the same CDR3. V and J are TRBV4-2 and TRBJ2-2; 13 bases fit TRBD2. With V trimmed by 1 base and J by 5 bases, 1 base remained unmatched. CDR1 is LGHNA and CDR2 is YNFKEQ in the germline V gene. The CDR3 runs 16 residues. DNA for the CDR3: TGTGCCAGCAGCCAAGTGACTAGCGGGGGGACCGGGGAGCTGTTTTTT. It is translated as CASSQVTSGGTGELFF.

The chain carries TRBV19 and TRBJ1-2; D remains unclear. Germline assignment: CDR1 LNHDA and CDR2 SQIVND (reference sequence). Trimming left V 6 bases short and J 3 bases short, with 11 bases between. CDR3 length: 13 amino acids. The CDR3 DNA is TGTGCCAGTAGATCAACTAATTACTATGGCTACACCTTC. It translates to CASRSTNYYGYTF.

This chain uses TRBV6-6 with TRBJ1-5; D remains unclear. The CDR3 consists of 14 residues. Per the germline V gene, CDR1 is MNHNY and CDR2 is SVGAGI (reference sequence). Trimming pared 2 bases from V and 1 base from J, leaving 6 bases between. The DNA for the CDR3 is TGTGCCAGCAGTTACCGGGGAAGCAATCAGCCCCAGCATTTT. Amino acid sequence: CASSYRGSNQPQHF.

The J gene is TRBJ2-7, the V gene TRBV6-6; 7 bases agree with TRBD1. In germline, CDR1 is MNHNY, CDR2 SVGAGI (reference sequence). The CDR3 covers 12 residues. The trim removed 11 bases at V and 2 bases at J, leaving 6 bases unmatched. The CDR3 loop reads CASRDRAYEQYF. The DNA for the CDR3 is TGTGCCTCCCGCGACAGGGCCTACGAGCAGTACTTC.

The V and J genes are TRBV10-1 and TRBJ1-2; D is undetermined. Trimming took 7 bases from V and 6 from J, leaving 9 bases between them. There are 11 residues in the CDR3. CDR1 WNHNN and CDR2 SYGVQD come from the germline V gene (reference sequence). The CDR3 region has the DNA TGCGCCAGCACCTTAGTCAATGGCTACACCTTC. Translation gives CASTLVNGYTF.

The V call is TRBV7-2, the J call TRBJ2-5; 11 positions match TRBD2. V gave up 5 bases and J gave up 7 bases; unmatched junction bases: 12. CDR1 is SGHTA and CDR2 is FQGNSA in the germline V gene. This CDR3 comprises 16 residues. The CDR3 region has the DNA TGTGCCAGCAGCGATGGGACTAGCGGCCCTAGGGGGACCCAGTACTTC. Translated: CASSDGTSGPRGTQYF. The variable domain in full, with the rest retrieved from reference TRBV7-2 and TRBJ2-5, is GAGVSQSPSNKVTEKGKDVELRCDPISGHTALYWYRQSLGQGLEFLIYFQGNSAPDKSGLPSDRFSAERTGGSVSTLTIQRTQQEDSAVYLCASSDGTSGPRGTQYFGPGTRLLVL.

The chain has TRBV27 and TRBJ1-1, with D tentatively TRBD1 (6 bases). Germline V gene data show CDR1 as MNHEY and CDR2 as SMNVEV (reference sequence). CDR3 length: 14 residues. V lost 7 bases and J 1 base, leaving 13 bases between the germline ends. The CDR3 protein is CASTGAPSNTEAFF. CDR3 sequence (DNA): TGTGCCAGCACAGGGGCCCCCTCGAACACTGAAGCTTTCTTT.

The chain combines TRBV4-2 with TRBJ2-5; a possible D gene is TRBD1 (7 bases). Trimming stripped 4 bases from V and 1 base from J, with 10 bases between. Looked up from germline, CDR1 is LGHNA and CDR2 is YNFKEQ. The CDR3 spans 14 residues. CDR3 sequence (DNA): TGTGCCAGCAGCCCCAGGGGGGCCCAAGAGACCCAGTACTTC. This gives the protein CASSPRGAQETQYF.

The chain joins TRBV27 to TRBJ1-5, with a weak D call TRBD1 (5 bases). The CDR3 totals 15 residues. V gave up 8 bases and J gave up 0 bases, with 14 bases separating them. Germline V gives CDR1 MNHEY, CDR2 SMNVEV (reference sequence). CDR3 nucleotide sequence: TGTGCCAGCCGAAACGGGGGGGTTAGCAATCAGCCCCAGCATTTT. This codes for CASRNGGVSNQPQHF.

CDR3 bases: TGTGCCAGTGGGCCACGGTCTTATGGCTACACCTTC. It yields the protein CASGPRSYGYTF. V gene TRBV27 combines with J gene TRBJ1-2; no clear D gene. The CDR3 is 12 residues long. V lost 9 bases and J 5 bases, leaving 13 bases between the germline ends. In germline, CDR1 is MNHEY, CDR2 SMNVEV (reference sequence).

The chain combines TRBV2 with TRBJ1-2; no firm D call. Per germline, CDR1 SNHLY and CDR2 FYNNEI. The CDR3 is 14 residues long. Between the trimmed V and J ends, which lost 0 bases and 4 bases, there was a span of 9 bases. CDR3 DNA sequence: TGTGCCAGCAGTGAAGCGATACAGCTCTATGGCTACACCTTC. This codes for CASSEAIQLYGYTF.

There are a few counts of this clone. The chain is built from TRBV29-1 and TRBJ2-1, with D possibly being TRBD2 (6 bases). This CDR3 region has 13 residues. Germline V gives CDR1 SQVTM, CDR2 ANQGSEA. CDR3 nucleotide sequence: TGCACGGGACTCACCATGGGCAACAATGAGCAGTTCTTC. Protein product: CTGLTMGNNEQFF.

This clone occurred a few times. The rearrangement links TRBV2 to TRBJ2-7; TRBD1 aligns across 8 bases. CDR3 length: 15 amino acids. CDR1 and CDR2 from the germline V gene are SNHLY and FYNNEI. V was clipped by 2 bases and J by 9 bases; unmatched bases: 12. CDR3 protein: CASSERAGGGYRQYF. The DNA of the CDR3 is TGTGCCAGCAGTGAACGGGCAGGGGGCGGATATCGGCAGTACTTC.

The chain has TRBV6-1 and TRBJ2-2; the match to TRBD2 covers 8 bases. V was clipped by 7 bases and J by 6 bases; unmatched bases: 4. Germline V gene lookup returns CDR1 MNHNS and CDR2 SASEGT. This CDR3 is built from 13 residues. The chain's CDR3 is CASIPGGAGELFF. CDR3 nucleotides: TGTGCCAGCATTCCGGGGGGGGCCGGGGAGCTGTTTTTT.

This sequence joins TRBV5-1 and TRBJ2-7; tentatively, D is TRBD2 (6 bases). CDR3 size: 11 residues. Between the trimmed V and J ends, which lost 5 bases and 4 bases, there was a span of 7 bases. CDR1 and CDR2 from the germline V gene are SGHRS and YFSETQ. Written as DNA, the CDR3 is TGCGCCAGCAGAGGAGGGTACGAGCAGTACTTC. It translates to CASRGGYEQYF.